This entry lists 14 T cell receptor beta chains sequenced from one sample in a study of cytomegalovirus exposure and HLA in healthy donors. A multiplex PCR was run with 60 Vbeta primers and 13 Jbeta primers. The protocol was immunoSEQ multiplex PCR, while the TCRdb copy is restricted to in-frame clones and leaves out a portion. The sample includes 150,000 to 200,000 clones, approximately 83% of them seen just once. Sample: PBMCs. These receptors came from a woman aged 18-30 years in good health and CMV-seronegative.

The chain couples TRBV15 to TRBJ2-1, with a possible D match to TRBD1 (5 bases). Trimming pared 3 bases from V and 8 bases from J, leaving 8 bases between. CDR3 length: 12 amino acids. Germline CDR1 reads LNHNV; CDR2 reads YYDKDF (reference sequence). The CDR3: CATSSRVDEQFF. DNA of the CDR3: TGTGCCACCAGCAGCAGGGTCGATGAGCAGTTCTTC.

The chain uses TRBV4-1 and TRBJ2-7, with TRBD2 matching 9 bases. CDR3 length equals 15 residues. The germline V gene has CDR1 MGHRA and CDR2 YSYEKL. J was trimmed by 4 bases and V by 4 bases; bases with no gene match: 8. The CDR3 is CASSPIAGADYEQYF. CDR3 DNA sequence: TGCGCCAGCAGCCCCATAGCGGGGGCAGATTACGAGCAGTACTTC.

This chain links TRBV9 with TRBJ2-7, with D perhaps TRBD1 (5 bases). The CDR3 has 16 residues. V shed 3 bases and J shed 4 bases, with 20 bases lying between them. CDR1 is SGDLS and CDR2 is YYNGEE in the germline V gene. The CDR3 protein is CASSGRERGYSYEQYF. Here the CDR3 DNA reads TGTGCCAGCAGCGGCCGAGAAAGGGGATACTCTTACGAGCAGTACTTC.

The J gene is TRBJ1-5, the V gene TRBV2, with 7 positions matching TRBD1. Germline lookup yields CDR1 SNHLY and CDR2 FYNNEI. The CDR3 has 14 amino acids. The V and J ends lost 4 bases and 7 bases, in that order; junction bases with no gene match: 7. The CDR3 loop reads CASSGEGAWQPQHF. For the CDR3, the DNA is TGTGCCAGCAGTGGAGAGGGGGCCTGGCAGCCCCAGCATTTT.

V and J are TRBV2 and TRBJ1-5; TRBD1 agrees at 9 bases. The trim removed 5 bases at V and 0 bases at J, leaving 5 bases unmatched. This CDR3 contains 16 residues. CDR1 is SNHLY, CDR2 FYNNEI, per germline. The CDR3 bases are TGTGCCAGCAGTCGGGACAGGGTGAATAGCAATCAGCCCCAGCATTTT. This codes for CASSRDRVNSNQPQHF.

The chain is built from TRBV2 and TRBJ1-1, with no clear D. The V and J ends lost 4 bases and 6 bases respectively, with 9 bases between them. This CDR3 has 12 residues. In germline, CDR1 is SNHLY, CDR2 FYNNEI. Here the CDR3 reads CASSGLSSEAFF. In nucleotides, the CDR3 is TGTGCCAGCAGTGGGCTGTCCTCTGAAGCTTTCTTT.

This clone was observed a single time. The V call is TRBV5-1, the J call TRBJ2-3; a weak D match, TRBD2 (5 bases). Trimming took off 4 bases at V and 0 bases at J, with 6 bases between the two ends. Per germline, CDR1 SGHRS and CDR2 YFSETQ. The length of the CDR3 is 13 residues. CDR3 loop: CASSPGSTDTQYF. In nucleotides, the CDR3 is TGCGCCAGCAGCCCGGGGAGCACAGATACGCAGTATTTT.

This clone came up once. The chain recombines TRBV9 with TRBJ2-7, with TRBD1 identical over 8 bases. Trimming took 6 bases from V and 6 from J; bases not matched to a gene: 14. The CDR3 covers 15 residues. Germline lookup yields CDR1 SGDLS and CDR2 YYNGEE. Here the CDR3 DNA reads TGTGCCAGCAACGAGGGGGACAGGCATTCATCCGAGCAGTACTTC. This codes for CASNEGDRHSSEQYF. The complete variable domain, with remaining parts taken from reference TRBV9 and TRBJ2-7, reads DSGVTQTPKHLITATGQRVTLRCSPRSGDLSVYWYQQSLDQGLQFLIQYYNGEERAKGNILERFSAQQFPDLHSELNLSSLELGDSALYFCASNEGDRHSSEQYFGPGTRLTVT.

The chain couples TRBV25-1 to TRBJ2-3, with D perhaps matching TRBD2 (7 bases). The length of the CDR3 is 16 residues. V lost 5 bases, J lost 4 bases, and 19 bases lay in between. The germline V gene encodes CDR1 MGHDK and CDR2 SYGVNS. CDR3 in amino acids: CASSNLGGGRPDTQYF. CDR3 DNA sequence: TGTGCCAGCAGTAATTTAGGGGGAGGGCGTCCAGATACGCAGTATTTT.

The V call is TRBV5-1, the J call TRBJ2-7, with a tentative D call TRBD1 (5 bases). CDR3 length equals 17 residues. Germline assignment: CDR1 SGHRS and CDR2 YFSETQ. V dropped 4 bases and J dropped 2 bases, with 22 bases sitting between them. CDR3 in amino acids: CASSGARQSPLAYEQYF. CDR3 DNA sequence: TGCGCCAGCAGCGGGGCACGACAGAGCCCCTTGGCCTACGAGCAGTACTTC.

This chain links TRBV11-3 with TRBJ1-1; D ambiguous. Germline values: CDR1 SGHNT, CDR2 YENEEA. The germline V and J ends were trimmed by 2 bases and 4 bases, with 11 bases remaining between them. This CDR3 is 14 amino acids long. The CDR3 protein is CASSLSSGGTEAFF. Written as DNA, the CDR3 is TGTGCCAGCAGCTTATCGTCCGGTGGCACTGAAGCTTTCTTT.

Remarks on this clone: Germline and junction disagree at one end, which may indicate a read error. The chain couples TRBV7-7 to TRBJ2-5; maybe TRBD2 (5 bases). The J call is doubtful: the DNA matches TRBJ2-7 better. Per the germline V gene, CDR1 is SSHAT and CDR2 is FNYEAQ (reference sequence). CDR3 length equals 14 residues. The CDR3 reads CASSPWTGSYEQYF. In nucleotides, the CDR3 is TGTGCTAGCAGCCCTTGGACGGGGTCCTACGAGCAGTACTTC.

This clone has a handful of counts. The chain has TRBV5-1 and TRBJ2-5; 9 positions match TRBD2. The CDR3 is 17 residues long. Germline V CDR1 and CDR2: SGHRS, YFSETQ. V shed 0 bases and J 2 bases; nucleotides not matched to a gene: 8. Here the CDR3 DNA reads TGCGCCAGCAGCTTGGCCGGTAGCGGGGGATCTCAAGAGACCCAGTACTTC. This gives the protein CASSLAGSGGSQETQYF.

This clone was seen more than once but under ten times. Additional DNA sequences in this sample encode the identical CDR3. The chain couples TRBV5-1 to TRBJ2-7; 9 nucleotides align to TRBD1. Germline values: CDR1 SGHRS, CDR2 YFSETQ. Trimming at V came to 4 bases and at J to 3 bases, leaving 5 bases not matched to a gene. CDR3 length: 14 amino acids. In DNA, the CDR3 is TGCGCCAGCAGCCCGGGACAGGGAGTCTACGAGCAGTACTTC. Protein sequence: CASSPGQGVYEQYF.